The rows below give T cell receptor beta chains drawn from one sample of a study of control samples from healthy donors and cancer patients. Clones were read by immunoSEQ multiplex PCR, and TCRdb kept only the in-frame ones, dropping some. The sample lists approximately 100,000 clones, roughly 89% occurring once. The sample taken for sequencing was blood. These receptors were taken from a human donor in good health. The donor label of this sample is uncertain. Each CDR3 is given with its conserved first and last residue. D genes are given only for firm matches. Clone size is not always given. Where it is, it says once, few, many or a class for expanded clones.

J gene: TRBJ2-1; clone size: NA; V gene: TRBV4-3; D gene: TRBD2; CDR3 protein: CASSQEIASGGYEQFF; CDR3 DNA: TGCGCCAGCAGCCAAGAAATCGCTAGCGGGGGGTATGAGCAGTTCTTC
J gene: TRBJ1-2; clone size: NA; V gene: TRBV18; D gene: TRBD1; CDR3 protein: CASSPRDRGYGYTF; CDR3 DNA: TGTGCCAGCTCACCACGGGACAGGGGCTATGGCTACACCTTC
J gene: TRBJ2-1; clone size: once; V gene: TRBV11-2; D gene: NA; CDR3 protein: CASSSARGMQFF; CDR3 DNA: TGTGCCAGCAGCTCCGCTCGGGGGATGCAGTTCTTC
J gene: TRBJ1-2; clone size: NA; V gene: TRBV11-2; D gene: TRBD1; CDR3 protein: CASSLMTGDAYGYTF; CDR3 DNA: TGTGCCAGCAGCCTTATGACAGGGGACGCCTATGGCTACACCTTC
J gene: TRBJ2-3; clone size: NA; V gene: TRBV5-1; D gene: TRBD2; CDR3 protein: CASSLARLAGGTDTQYF; CDR3 DNA: TGCGCCAGCAGCTTGGCCCGACTAGCGGGGGGCACAGATACGCAGTATTTT
J gene: TRBJ1-6; clone size: NA; V gene: TRBV10-3; D gene: NA; CDR3 protein: CAIKGGNSDNSPLHF; CDR3 DNA: TGTGCCATCAAGGGAGGGAATTCGGATAATTCACCCCTCCACTTT
J gene: TRBJ2-6; clone size: NA; V gene: TRBV10-3; D gene: NA; CDR3 protein: CAISDRAAGANVLTF; CDR3 DNA: TGTGCCATCAGTGATCGGGCGGCTGGGGCCAACGTCCTGACTTTC
J gene: TRBJ1-2; clone size: NA; V gene: TRBV12-3/TRBV12-4; D gene: NA; CDR3 protein: CASSPSGWYGYTF; CDR3 DNA: TGTGCCAGCAGCCCCTCAGGGTGGTATGGCTACACCTTC
J gene: TRBJ1-6; clone size: NA; V gene: TRBV4-3; D gene: NA; CDR3 protein: CASSQDMRGGSPLHF; CDR3 DNA: TGCGCCAGCAGCCAAGATATGCGGGGCGGGTCACCCCTCCACTTT
J gene: TRBJ2-1; clone size: NA; V gene: TRBV13; D gene: TRBD1; CDR3 protein: CASSLLGQGGWQFF; CDR3 DNA: TGTGCCAGCAGCTTACTTGGACAGGGGGGATGGCAGTTCTTC
J gene: TRBJ2-1; clone size: NA; V gene: TRBV12-3/TRBV12-4; D gene: NA; CDR3 protein: CASRPHRGNEQFF; CDR3 DNA: TGTGCCAGCCGTCCCCACCGGGGCAATGAGCAGTTCTTC
J gene: TRBJ1-4; clone size: NA; V gene: TRBV30; D gene: TRBD1; CDR3 protein: CAWRDRGGLFF; CDR3 DNA: TGTGCCTGGAGGGACAGGGGTGGACTGTTTTTT
J gene: TRBJ1-2; clone size: NA; V gene: TRBV11-2; D gene: TRBD1; CDR3 protein: CASSPRTGTNYGYTF; CDR3 DNA: TGTGCCAGCAGCCCCAGGACAGGAACTAACTATGGCTACACCTTC
J gene: TRBJ1-6; clone size: NA; V gene: TRBV2; D gene: NA; CDR3 protein: CASKQDYNSPLHF; CDR3 DNA: TGTGCCAGTAAGCAAGATTATAATTCACCCCTCCACTTT
J gene: TRBJ2-3; clone size: few; V gene: TRBV19; D gene: TRBD2; CDR3 protein: CASSTISGNTDTQYF; CDR3 DNA: TGTGCCAGTAGTACGATTAGCGGGAACACAGATACGCAGTATTTT
J gene: TRBJ2-2; clone size: NA; V gene: TRBV6-4; D gene: NA; CDR3 protein: CASNYRVGTGELFF; CDR3 DNA: TGTGCCAGCAATTACAGGGTAGGAACCGGGGAGCTGTTTTTT
J gene: TRBJ2-7; clone size: NA; V gene: TRBV28; D gene: NA; CDR3 protein: CATRLSSYEQYF; CDR3 DNA: TGTGCCACCAGATTGAGCTCCTACGAGCAGTACTTC
J gene: TRBJ1-1; clone size: NA; V gene: TRBV7-2; D gene: NA; CDR3 protein: CASSLGRGNTEAFF; CDR3 DNA: TGTGCCAGCAGCTTGGGCAGGGGGAACACTGAAGCTTTCTTT
J gene: TRBJ1-5; clone size: NA; V gene: TRBV19; D gene: NA; CDR3 protein: CASSSEIRGNQPQHF; CDR3 DNA: TGTGCCAGTAGTAGCGAAATAAGGGGGAATCAGCCCCAGCATTTT
J gene: TRBJ1-4; clone size: NA; V gene: TRBV6-1; D gene: NA; CDR3 protein: CASSERENEKLFF; CDR3 DNA: TGTGCCAGCAGTGAACGGGAAAATGAAAAACTGTTTTTT
J gene: TRBJ1-6; clone size: NA; V gene: TRBV5-4; D gene: TRBD1; CDR3 protein: CASSLAPRDSFNSPLHF; CDR3 DNA: TGTGCCAGCAGCTTGGCACCGCGGGACAGCTTTAATTCACCCCTCCACTTT
J gene: TRBJ2-3; clone size: few; V gene: TRBV5-1; D gene: NA; CDR3 protein: CASSQYFRRAQYF; CDR3 DNA: TGCGCCAGCAGTCAATATTTTAGGCGGGCGCAGTATTTT
J gene: TRBJ2-1; clone size: NA; V gene: TRBV5-4; D gene: TRBD2; CDR3 protein: CASSWTSGGNEQFF; CDR3 DNA: TGTGCCAGCAGCTGGACTAGCGGGGGAAATGAGCAGTTCTTC
J gene: TRBJ1-1; clone size: NA; V gene: TRBV13; D gene: TRBD1; CDR3 protein: CASSPTRGRVTEAFF; CDR3 DNA: TGTGCCAGCAGCCCAACCAGGGGGCGCGTCACTGAAGCTTTCTTT
J gene: TRBJ1-4; clone size: NA; V gene: TRBV5-1; D gene: TRBD1; CDR3 protein: CASSFLGQGEKLFF; CDR3 DNA: TGCGCCAGCAGCTTCTTGGGACAGGGGGAAAAACTGTTTTTT
J gene: TRBJ2-6; clone size: NA; V gene: TRBV9; D gene: TRBD1; CDR3 protein: CASSPYRGRDRGSGANVLTF; CDR3 DNA: TGTGCCAGCAGCCCCTACAGGGGGCGGGATAGAGGCTCTGGGGCCAACGTCCTGACTTTC
J gene: TRBJ1-1; clone size: NA; V gene: TRBV2; D gene: NA; CDR3 protein: CASRKNTEAFF; CDR3 DNA: TGTGCCAGCAGGAAGAACACTGAAGCTTTCTTT
J gene: TRBJ1-5; clone size: NA; V gene: TRBV9; D gene: NA; CDR3 protein: CASSTDPFPNDQPQHF; CDR3 DNA: TGTGCCAGCAGCACCGACCCCTTCCCGAACGATCAGCCCCAGCATTTT
J gene: TRBJ2-1; clone size: NA; V gene: TRBV19; D gene: NA; CDR3 protein: CASSIVGYNEQFF; CDR3 DNA: TGTGCCAGTAGTATAGTAGGTTACAATGAGCAGTTCTTC
J gene: TRBJ1-1; clone size: NA; V gene: TRBV19; D gene: NA; CDR3 protein: CASTWTENTEAFF; CDR3 DNA: TGTGCCAGTACCTGGACAGAGAACACTGAAGCTTTCTTT
J gene: TRBJ1-6; clone size: NA; V gene: TRBV6-1; D gene: NA; CDR3 protein: CASSEAVSQAGSPLHF; CDR3 DNA: TGTGCCAGCAGTGAAGCGGTCAGTCAGGCCGGTTCACCCCTCCACTTT
J gene: TRBJ2-1; clone size: NA; V gene: TRBV27; D gene: TRBD1; CDR3 protein: CATSYRDRFPNEQFF; CDR3 DNA: TGTGCCACCTCATACCGGGACAGGTTTCCTAATGAGCAGTTCTTC
J gene: TRBJ1-2; clone size: NA; V gene: TRBV28; D gene: NA; CDR3 protein: CASSGGDLGYGYTF; CDR3 DNA: TGTGCCAGCAGTGGGGGGGACCTAGGCTATGGCTACACCTTC
J gene: TRBJ2-5; clone size: NA; V gene: TRBV5-1; D gene: NA; CDR3 protein: CASSLRAAQETQYF; CDR3 DNA: TGCGCCAGCAGCTTGCGGGCAGCCCAAGAGACCCAGTACTTC
J gene: TRBJ2-7; clone size: NA; V gene: TRBV9; D gene: NA; CDR3 protein: CASSVLRHVYEQYF; CDR3 DNA: TGTGCCAGCAGCGTACTACGCCACGTCTACGAGCAGTACTTC
J gene: TRBJ1-6; clone size: NA; V gene: TRBV3-1/TRBV3-2; D gene: NA; CDR3 protein: CASSHGGPGRIVNSPLHF; CDR3 DNA: TGTGCCAGCAGCCACGGGGGACCGGGACGGATCGTTAATTCACCCCTCCACTTT
J gene: TRBJ2-1; clone size: NA; V gene: TRBV7-2; D gene: NA; CDR3 protein: CASSFLYNRDEQFF; CDR3 DNA: TGTGCCAGCAGCTTTTTGTATAACAGGGATGAGCAGTTCTTC
J gene: TRBJ1-2; clone size: NA; V gene: TRBV7-2; D gene: NA; CDR3 protein: CASSPHLDYGYTF; CDR3 DNA: TGTGCCAGCAGCCCCCACCTAGACTATGGCTACACCTTC
J gene: TRBJ1-2; clone size: NA; V gene: TRBV3-1/TRBV3-2; D gene: NA; CDR3 protein: CASSQNPGARGYTF; CDR3 DNA: TGTGCCAGCAGCCAAAATCCGGGGGCACGTGGCTACACCTTC
J gene: TRBJ1-3; clone size: NA; V gene: TRBV6-6; D gene: TRBD1; CDR3 protein: CASGKQGAGNTIYF; CDR3 DNA: TGTGCCAGCGGGAAGCAGGGGGCTGGAAACACCATATATTTT
J gene: TRBJ2-3; clone size: NA; V gene: TRBV6-2/TRBV6-3; D gene: NA; CDR3 protein: CASSYDPSESVFTDTQYF; CDR3 DNA: TGTGCCAGCAGTTACGATCCATCCGAGAGTGTATTTACAGATACGCAGTATTTT
J gene: TRBJ2-1; clone size: NA; V gene: TRBV27; D gene: NA; CDR3 protein: CASSSGTLYNEQFF; CDR3 DNA: TGTGCCAGCAGTTCCGGGACACTCTACAATGAGCAGTTCTTC
J gene: TRBJ1-1; clone size: NA; V gene: TRBV19; D gene: TRBD1; CDR3 protein: CASSRQGASANTEAFF; CDR3 DNA: TGTGCCAGTAGTAGACAGGGGGCTTCGGCGAACACTGAAGCTTTCTTT
J gene: TRBJ1-1; clone size: few; V gene: TRBV5-1; D gene: NA; CDR3 protein: CASSWMGGNTEAFF; CDR3 DNA: TGCGCCAGCAGCTGGATGGGGGGGAACACTGAAGCTTTCTTT
J gene: TRBJ2-2; clone size: NA; V gene: TRBV12-3/TRBV12-4; D gene: NA; CDR3 protein: CASTSWGDGELFF; CDR3 DNA: TGTGCCAGCACCTCGTGGGGTGACGGGGAGCTGTTTTTT